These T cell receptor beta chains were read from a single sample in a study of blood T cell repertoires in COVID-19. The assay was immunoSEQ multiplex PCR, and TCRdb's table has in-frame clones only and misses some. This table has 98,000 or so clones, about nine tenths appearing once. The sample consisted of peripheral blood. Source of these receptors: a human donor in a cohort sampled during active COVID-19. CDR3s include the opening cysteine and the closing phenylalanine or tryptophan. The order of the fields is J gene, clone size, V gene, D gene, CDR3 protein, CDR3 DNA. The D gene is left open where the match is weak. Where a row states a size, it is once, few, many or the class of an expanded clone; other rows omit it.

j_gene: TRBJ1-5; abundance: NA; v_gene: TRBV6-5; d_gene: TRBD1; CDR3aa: CASRRQGGQPQHF; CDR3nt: TGTGCCAGCAGGCGACAGGGGGGTCAGCCCCAGCATTTT
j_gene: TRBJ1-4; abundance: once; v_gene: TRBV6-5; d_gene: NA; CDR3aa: CASGSGRGNEKLFF; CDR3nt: TGTGCCAGCGGGTCGGGGAGGGGCAATGAAAAACTGTTTTTT
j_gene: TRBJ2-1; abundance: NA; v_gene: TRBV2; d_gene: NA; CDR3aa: CASSEEFVGGNEQFF; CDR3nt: TGTGCCAGCAGTGAAGAATTTGTAGGGGGAAATGAGCAGTTCTTC
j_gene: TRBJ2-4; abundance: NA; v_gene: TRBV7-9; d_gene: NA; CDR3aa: CASGDTGLAKNIQYF; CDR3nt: TGTGCCAGCGGGGACACAGGACTAGCCAAAAACATTCAGTACTTC
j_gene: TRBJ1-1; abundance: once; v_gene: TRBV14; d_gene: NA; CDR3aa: CASSQDHRRGNTEAFF; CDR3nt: TGTGCCAGCAGCCAAGATCATCGACGGGGGAACACTGAAGCTTTCTTT
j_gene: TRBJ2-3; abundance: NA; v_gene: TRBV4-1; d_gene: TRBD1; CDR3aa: CASSQPGQATDTQYF; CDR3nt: TGCGCCAGCAGCCAACCAGGACAGGCCACAGATACGCAGTATTTT
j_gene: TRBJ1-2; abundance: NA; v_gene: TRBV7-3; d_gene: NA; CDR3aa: CASSLSAGAGYGYTF; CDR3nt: TGTGCCAGCAGCTTATCGGCAGGGGCGGGCTATGGCTACACCTTC
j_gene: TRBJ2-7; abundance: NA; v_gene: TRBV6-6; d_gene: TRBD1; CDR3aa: CASSPGTGAGLEQYF; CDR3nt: TGTGCCAGCAGCCCCGGCACAGGGGCTGGACTTGAGCAGTACTTC
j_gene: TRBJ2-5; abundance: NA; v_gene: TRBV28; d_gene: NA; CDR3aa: CASSLTPRQETQYF; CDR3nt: TGTGCCAGCAGTTTGACACCCCGGCAGGAGACCCAGTACTTC
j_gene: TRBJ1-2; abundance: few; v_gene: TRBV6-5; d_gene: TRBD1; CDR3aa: CASSYSVGQEYGYTF; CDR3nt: TGTGCCAGCAGTTACTCGGTGGGACAGGAGTATGGCTACACCTTC
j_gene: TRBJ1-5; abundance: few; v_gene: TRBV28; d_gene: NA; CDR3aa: CASSSYRENQPQHF; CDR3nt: TGTGCCAGCAGTTCCTACAGGGAGAATCAGCCCCAGCATTTT
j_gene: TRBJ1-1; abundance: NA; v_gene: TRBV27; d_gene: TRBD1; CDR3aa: CASSAIRNRGTEAFF; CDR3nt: TGTGCCAGCAGTGCCATTAGAAACAGGGGCACTGAAGCTTTCTTT
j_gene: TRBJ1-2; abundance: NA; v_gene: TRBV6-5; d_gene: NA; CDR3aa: CASSYHSTNYGYTF; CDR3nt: TGTGCCAGCAGTTACCACAGTACTAACTATGGCTACACCTTC
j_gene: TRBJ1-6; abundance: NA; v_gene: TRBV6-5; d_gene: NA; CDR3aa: CASRAGDNSPLHF; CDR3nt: TGTGCCAGCAGAGCGGGAGATAATTCACCCCTCCACTTT
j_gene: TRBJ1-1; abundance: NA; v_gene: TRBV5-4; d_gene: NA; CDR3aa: CASSLPGGNTEAFF; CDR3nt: TGTGCCAGCAGCCTACCGGGGGGGAACACTGAAGCTTTCTTT
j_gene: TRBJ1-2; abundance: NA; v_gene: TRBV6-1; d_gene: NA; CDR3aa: CASSEQLGGHYGYTF; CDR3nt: TGTGCCAGCAGTGAACAATTGGGGGGGCACTATGGCTACACCTTC
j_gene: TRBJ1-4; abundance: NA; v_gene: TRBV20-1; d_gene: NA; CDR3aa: CSASIPTDRRDEKLFF; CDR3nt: TGCAGTGCTAGTATTCCAACCGACAGGAGAGATGAAAAACTGTTTTTT
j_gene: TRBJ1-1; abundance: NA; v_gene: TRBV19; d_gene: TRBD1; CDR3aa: CASIRRQGGNTEAFF; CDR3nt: TGTGCCAGTATACGTCGACAGGGGGGGAACACTGAAGCTTTCTTT
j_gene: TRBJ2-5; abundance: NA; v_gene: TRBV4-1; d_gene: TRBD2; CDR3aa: CASSQEQRGGQRETQYF; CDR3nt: TGCGCCAGCAGCCAAGAACAGCGGGGGGGCCAAAGAGAGACCCAGTACTTC
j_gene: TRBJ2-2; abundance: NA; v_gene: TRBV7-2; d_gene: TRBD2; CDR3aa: CASSLAGTSGSGELFF; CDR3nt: TGTGCCAGCAGCTTAGCGGGGACTAGCGGGAGCGGGGAGCTGTTTTTT
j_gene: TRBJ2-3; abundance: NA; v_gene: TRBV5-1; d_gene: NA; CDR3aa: CASSPPSSGADTQYF; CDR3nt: TGCGCCAGCAGCCCCCCCTCGTCGGGGGCAGATACGCAGTATTTT
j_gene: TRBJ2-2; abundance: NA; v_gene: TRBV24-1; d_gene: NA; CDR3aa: CASRRSNTGELFF; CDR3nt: TGTGCCTCCCGCAGGTCGAACACCGGGGAGCTGTTTTTT
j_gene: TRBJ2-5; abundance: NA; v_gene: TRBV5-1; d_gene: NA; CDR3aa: CASSVGDTQETQYF; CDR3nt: TGCGCCAGCAGCGTAGGGGACACCCAAGAGACCCAGTACTTC